This T cell receptor (beta chain) came from a study of blood T cell repertoires in COVID-19. In germline, CDR1 is MNHEY, CDR2 SMNVEV (reference sequence). The CDR3 consists of 16 residues. The V and J ends lost 0 bases and 0 bases respectively, with 6 bases between them. Clones were sequenced by immunoSEQ multiplex PCR, and TCRdb holds only the in-frame ones, with some missing. The sample has about 150,000 clones; less than 90% are singletons. The clonotype was recovered from a man under 40 with COVID-19, enrolled during active disease. This rearrangement joins TRBV27 to TRBJ2-6; the D gene is possibly TRBD2 (5 bases). Material: peripheral blood. In nucleotides, the CDR3 is TGTGCCAGCAGTTTATCAAGCGGCTCTGGGGCCAACGTCCTGACTTTC. Its protein product is CASSLSSGSGANVLTF.